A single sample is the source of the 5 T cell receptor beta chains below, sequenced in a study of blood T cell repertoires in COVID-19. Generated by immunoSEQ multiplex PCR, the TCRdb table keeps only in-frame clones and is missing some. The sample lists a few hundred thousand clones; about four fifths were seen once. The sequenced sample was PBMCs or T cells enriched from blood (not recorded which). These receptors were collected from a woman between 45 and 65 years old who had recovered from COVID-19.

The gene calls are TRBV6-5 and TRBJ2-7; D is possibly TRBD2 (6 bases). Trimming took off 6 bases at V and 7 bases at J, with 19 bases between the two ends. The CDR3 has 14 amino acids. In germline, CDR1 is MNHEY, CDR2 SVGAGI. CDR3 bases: TGTGCCAGCAGGCTGGCTAGCGCTTCTGGAGAGCAGTACTTC. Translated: CASRLASASGEQYF.

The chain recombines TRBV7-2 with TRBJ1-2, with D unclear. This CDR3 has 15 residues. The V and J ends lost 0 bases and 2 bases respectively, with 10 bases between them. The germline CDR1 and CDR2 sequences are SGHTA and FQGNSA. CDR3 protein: CASSLAGGANYGYTF. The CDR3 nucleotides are TGTGCCAGCAGCTTAGCCGGAGGAGCGAACTATGGCTACACCTTC.

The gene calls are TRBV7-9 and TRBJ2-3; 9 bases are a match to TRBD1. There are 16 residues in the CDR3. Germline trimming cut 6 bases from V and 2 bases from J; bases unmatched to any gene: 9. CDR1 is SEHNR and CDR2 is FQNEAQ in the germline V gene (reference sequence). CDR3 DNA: TGTGCCAGCAGTTATACCGGGACAGGGTACACAGATACGCAGTATTTT. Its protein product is CASSYTGTGYTDTQYF.

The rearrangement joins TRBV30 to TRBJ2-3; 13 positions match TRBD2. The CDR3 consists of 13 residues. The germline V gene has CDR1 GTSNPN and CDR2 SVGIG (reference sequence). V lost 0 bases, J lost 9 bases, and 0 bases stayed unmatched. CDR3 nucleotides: TGTGCCTGGAGTGTACTAGCGGGAGGGACGCAGTATTTT. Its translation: CAWSVLAGGTQYF.

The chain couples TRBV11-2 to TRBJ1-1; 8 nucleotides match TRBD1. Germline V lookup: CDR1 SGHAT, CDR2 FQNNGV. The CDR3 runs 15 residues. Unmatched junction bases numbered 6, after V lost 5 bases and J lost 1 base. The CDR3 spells CASSRTGGRNTEAFF. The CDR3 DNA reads TGTGCCAGCAGCCGTACAGGGGGTAGGAACACTGAAGCTTTCTTT.